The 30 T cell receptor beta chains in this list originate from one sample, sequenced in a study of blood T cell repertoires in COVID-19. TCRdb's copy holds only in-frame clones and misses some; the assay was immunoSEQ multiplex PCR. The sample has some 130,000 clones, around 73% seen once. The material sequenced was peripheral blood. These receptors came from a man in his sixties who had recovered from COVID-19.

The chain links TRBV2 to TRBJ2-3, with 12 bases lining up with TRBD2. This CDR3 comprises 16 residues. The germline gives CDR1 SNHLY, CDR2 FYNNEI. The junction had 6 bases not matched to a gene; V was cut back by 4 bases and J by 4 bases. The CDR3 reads CASSASSGRASDTQYF. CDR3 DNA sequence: TGTGCCAGCAGTGCCTCTAGCGGGAGGGCCTCAGATACGCAGTATTTT.

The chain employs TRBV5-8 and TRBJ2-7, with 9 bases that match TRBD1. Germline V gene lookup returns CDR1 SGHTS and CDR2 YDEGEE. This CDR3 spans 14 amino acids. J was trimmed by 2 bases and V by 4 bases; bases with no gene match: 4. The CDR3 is CASSLGQGPYEQYF. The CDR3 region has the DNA TGTGCCAGCAGCCTGGGACAGGGCCCCTACGAGCAGTACTTC.

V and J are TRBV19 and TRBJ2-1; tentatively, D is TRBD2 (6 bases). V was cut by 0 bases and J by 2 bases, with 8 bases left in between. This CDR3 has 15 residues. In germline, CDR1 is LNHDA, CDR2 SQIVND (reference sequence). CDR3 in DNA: TGTGCCAGTAGTATAGAACTAGCTACCTACAATGAGCAGTTCTTC. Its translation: CASSIELATYNEQFF.

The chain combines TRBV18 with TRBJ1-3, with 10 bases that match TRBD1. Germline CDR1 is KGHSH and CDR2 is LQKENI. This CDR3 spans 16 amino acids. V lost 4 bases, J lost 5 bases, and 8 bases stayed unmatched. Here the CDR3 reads CASSLTEGQGRNTIYF. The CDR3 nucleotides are TGTGCCAGCTCACTAACAGAGGGACAGGGGCGAAACACCATATATTTT.

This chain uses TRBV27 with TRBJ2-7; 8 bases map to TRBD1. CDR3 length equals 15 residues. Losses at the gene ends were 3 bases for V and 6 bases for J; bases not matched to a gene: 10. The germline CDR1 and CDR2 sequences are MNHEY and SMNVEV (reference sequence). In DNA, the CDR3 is TGTGCCAGCAGTTTGTCCGGGACAGGTCCCTCCGAGCAGTACTTC. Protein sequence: CASSLSGTGPSEQYF.

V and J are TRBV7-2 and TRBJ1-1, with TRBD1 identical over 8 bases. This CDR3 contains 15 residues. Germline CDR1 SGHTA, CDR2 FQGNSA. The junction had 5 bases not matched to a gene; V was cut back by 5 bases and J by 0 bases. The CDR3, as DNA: TGTGCCAGCAGCCCAGGACAGGGAATGAACACTGAAGCTTTCTTT. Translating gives CASSPGQGMNTEAFF.

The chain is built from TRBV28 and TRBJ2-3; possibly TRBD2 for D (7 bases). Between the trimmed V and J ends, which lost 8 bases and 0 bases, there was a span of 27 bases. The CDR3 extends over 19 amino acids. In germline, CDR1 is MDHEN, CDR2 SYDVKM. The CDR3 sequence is CASARAGRGGGPSTDTQYF. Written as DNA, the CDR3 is TGTGCCAGCGCCCGGGCCGGACGGGGCGGGGGCCCTAGCACAGATACGCAGTATTTT.

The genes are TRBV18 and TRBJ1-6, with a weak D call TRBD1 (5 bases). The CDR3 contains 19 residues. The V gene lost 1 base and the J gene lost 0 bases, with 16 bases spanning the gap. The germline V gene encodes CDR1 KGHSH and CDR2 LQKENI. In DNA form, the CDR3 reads TGTGCCAGCTCACCACGCAGGGTTAACCCGAGCTCCTATAATTCACCCCTCCACTTT. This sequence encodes CASSPRRVNPSSYNSPLHF.

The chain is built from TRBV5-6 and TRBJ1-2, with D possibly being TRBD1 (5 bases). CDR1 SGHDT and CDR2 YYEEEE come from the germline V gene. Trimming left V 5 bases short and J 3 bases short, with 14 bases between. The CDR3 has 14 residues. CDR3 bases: TGTGCCAGCAGTGACCAGGGTGTCGACTATGGCTACACCTTC. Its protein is CASSDQGVDYGYTF.

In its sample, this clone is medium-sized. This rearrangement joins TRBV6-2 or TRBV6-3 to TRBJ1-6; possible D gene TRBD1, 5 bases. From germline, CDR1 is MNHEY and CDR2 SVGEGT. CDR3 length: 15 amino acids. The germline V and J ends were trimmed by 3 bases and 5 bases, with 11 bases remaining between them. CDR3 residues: CASSYTAGNNSPLHF. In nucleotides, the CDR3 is TGTGCCAGCAGTTATACGGCAGGGAATAATTCACCCCTCCACTTT.

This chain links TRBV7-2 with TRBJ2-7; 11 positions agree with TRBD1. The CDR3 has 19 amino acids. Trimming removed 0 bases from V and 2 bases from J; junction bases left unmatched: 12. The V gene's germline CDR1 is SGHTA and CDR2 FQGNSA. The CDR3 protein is CASSLARPGQGGEAYEQYF. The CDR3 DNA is TGTGCCAGCAGCTTAGCCCGGCCGGGACAGGGGGGAGAGGCCTACGAGCAGTACTTC.

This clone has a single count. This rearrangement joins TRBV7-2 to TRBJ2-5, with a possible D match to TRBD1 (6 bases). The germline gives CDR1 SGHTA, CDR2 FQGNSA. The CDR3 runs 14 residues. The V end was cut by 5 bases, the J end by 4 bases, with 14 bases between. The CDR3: CASSPTGSGETQYF. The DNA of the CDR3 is TGTGCCAGCAGCCCTACAGGGAGTGGAGAGACCCAGTACTTC.

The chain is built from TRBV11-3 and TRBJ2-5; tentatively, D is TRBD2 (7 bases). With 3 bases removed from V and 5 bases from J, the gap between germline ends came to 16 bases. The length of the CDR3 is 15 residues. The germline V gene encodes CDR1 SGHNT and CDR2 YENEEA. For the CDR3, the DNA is TGTGCCAGCAGCTTGGGTGGGGGGGCGGGGGAGACCCAGTACTTC. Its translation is CASSLGGGAGETQYF.

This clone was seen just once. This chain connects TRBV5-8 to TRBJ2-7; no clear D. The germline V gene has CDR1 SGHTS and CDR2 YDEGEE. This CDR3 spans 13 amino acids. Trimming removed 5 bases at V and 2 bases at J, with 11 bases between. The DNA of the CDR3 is TGTGCCAGCAGGTACGCCGGTACCTACGAGCAGTACTTC. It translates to CASRYAGTYEQYF.

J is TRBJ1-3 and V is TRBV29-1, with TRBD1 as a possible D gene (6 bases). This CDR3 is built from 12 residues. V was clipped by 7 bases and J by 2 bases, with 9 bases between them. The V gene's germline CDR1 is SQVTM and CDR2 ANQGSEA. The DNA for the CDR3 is TGCAGCGCTGGACAGACTGGAAACACCATATATTTT. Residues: CSAGQTGNTIYF. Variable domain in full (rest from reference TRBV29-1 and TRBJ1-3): SAVISQKPSRDICQRGTSLTIQCQVDSQVTMMFWYRQQPGQSLTLIATANQGSEATYESGFVIDKFPISRPNLTFSTLTVSNMSPEDSSIYLCSAGQTGNTIYFGEGSWLTVV.

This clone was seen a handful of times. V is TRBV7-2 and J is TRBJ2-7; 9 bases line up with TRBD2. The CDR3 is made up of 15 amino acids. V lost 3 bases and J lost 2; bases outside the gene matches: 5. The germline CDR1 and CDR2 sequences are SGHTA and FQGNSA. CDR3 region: CASSFSTSGPYEQYF. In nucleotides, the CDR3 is TGTGCCAGCAGCTTTTCTACTAGCGGGCCCTACGAGCAGTACTTC.

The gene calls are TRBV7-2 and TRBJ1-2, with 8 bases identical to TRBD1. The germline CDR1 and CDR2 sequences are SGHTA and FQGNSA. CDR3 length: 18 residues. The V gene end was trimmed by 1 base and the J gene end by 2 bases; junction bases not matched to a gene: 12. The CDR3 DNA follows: TGTGCCAGCAGCTTAGAATTACAGGGGGTCGGCTCCAACTATGGCTACACCTTC. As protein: CASSLELQGVGSNYGYTF.

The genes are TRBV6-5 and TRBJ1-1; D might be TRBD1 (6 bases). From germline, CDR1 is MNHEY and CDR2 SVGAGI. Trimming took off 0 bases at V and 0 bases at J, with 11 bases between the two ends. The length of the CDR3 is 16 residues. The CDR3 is CASSYSGGRMNTEAFF. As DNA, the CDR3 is TGTGCCAGCAGTTACTCGGGGGGGCGGATGAACACTGAAGCTTTCTTT.

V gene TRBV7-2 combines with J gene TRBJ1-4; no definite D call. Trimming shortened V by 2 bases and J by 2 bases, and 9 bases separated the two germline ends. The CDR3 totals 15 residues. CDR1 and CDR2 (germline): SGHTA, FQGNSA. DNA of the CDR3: TGTGCCAGCAGCTTATATGGAGGGACTAATGAAAAACTGTTTTTT. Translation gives CASSLYGGTNEKLFF.

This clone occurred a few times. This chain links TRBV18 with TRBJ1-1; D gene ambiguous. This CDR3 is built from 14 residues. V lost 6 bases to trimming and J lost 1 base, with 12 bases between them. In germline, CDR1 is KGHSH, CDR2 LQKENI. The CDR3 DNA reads TGTGCCAGCTCCAACTCCCGGGAGAACACTGAAGCTTTCTTT. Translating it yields CASSNSRENTEAFF.

The CDR3 region is CASSWDRGSSYNEQFF. The DNA of the CDR3 is TGTGCCAGCAGCTGGGACAGGGGTAGCTCCTACAATGAGCAGTTCTTC. The chain combines TRBV5-6 with TRBJ2-1, with 10 bases matching TRBD1. Per the germline V gene, CDR1 is SGHDT and CDR2 is YYEEEE. There are 16 residues in the CDR3. The ends lost 3 bases at V and 0 bases at J; junction bases unmatched: 3.

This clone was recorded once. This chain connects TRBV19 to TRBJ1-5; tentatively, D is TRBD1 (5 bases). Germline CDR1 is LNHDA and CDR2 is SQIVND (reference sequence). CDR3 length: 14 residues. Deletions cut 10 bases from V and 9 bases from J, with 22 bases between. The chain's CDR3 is CATSEGAPQGPQHF. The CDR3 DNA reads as TGTGCCACTTCGGAGGGTGCACCTCAGGGGCCCCAGCATTTT.

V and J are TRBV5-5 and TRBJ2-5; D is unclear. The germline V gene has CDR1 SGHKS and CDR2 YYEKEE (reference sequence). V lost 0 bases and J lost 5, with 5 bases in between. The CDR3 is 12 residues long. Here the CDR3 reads CASSLVVETQYF. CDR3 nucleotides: TGTGCCAGCAGCTTGGTAGTGGAGACCCAGTACTTC.

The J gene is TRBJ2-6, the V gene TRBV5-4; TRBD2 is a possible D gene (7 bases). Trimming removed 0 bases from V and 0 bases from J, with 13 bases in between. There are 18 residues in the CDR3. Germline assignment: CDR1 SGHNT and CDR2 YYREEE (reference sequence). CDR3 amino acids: CASSLVGGGASGANVLTF. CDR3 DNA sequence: TGTGCCAGCAGCTTGGTAGGGGGAGGGGCCTCTGGGGCCAACGTCCTGACTTTC.

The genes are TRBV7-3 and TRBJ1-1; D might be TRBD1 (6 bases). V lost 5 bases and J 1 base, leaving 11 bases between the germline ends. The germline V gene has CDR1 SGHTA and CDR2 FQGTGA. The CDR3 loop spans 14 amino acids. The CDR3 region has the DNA TGTGCCAGCAGCCTGGGGGGGCGGAACACTGAAGCTTTCTTT. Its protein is CASSLGGRNTEAFF.

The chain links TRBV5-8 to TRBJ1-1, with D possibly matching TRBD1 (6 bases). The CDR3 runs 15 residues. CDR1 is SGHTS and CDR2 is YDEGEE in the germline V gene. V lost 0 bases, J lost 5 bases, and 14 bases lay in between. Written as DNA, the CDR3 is TGTGCCAGCAGCTTGGGGGGGCAAGGATGGACTGAAGCTTTCTTT. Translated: CASSLGGQGWTEAFF.

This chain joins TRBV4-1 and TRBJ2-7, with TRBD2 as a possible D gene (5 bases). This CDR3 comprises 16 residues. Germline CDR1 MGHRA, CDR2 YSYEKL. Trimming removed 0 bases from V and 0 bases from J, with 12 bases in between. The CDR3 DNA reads TGCGCCAGCAGCCAAGAGGGGAGCCTGAGCTCCTACGAGCAGTACTTC. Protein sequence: CASSQEGSLSSYEQYF.

Here the CDR3 DNA reads TGTGCCAGCATACGGGGAGATAACTATGGCTACACCTTC. Its protein product is CASIRGDNYGYTF. The chain links TRBV19 to TRBJ1-2; D unresolved. The length of the CDR3 is 13 residues. Germline V gene data show CDR1 as LNHDA and CDR2 as SQIVND (reference sequence). Between the trimmed V and J ends, which lost 9 bases and 1 base, there was a span of 12 bases.

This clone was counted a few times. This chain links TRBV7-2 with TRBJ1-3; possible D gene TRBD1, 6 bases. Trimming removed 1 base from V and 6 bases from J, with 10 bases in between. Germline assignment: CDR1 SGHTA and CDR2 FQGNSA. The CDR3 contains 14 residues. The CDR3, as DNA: TGTGCCAGCAGCTTAGGTGGACAGATAAACACCATATATTTT. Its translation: CASSLGGQINTIYF. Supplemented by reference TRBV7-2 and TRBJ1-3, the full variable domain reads GAGVSQSPSNKVTEKGKDVELRCDPISGHTALYWYRQSLGQGLEFLIYFQGNSAPDKSGLPSDRFSAERTGGSVSTLTIQRTQQEDSAVYLCASSLGGQINTIYFGEGSWLTVV.

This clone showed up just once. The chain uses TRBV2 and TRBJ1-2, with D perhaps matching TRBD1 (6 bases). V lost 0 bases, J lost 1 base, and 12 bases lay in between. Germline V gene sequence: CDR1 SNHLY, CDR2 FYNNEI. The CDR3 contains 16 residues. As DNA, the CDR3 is TGTGCCAGCAGTGAAGCGAAAGGACAGCTTAACTATGGCTACACCTTC. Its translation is CASSEAKGQLNYGYTF.